This TCR beta chain is from a study of shared clonotypes between healthy human individuals. The overall study: Researchers assigned three CD4 naive, three CD4 memory, two CD8 naive and one CD8 memory plate to each donor. The study's findings and limits: Relative to their counterparts shared across all four donors, non-shared clonotypes exhibited diminished generation probabilities.

Several immunoSEQ 96-well plates shared each subset's DNA, each plate a replicate. The repertoire was sequenced with immunoSEQ multiplex PCR; TCRdb's copy has only in-frame clones and lacks some. Among around 1.1 million clones listed, 75% to 85% were seen once. V shed 0 bases and J 1 base; nucleotides not matched to a gene: 4. The CDR3 loop spans 17 amino acids. CDR1 is ENHRY and CDR2 is SYGVKD in the germline V gene. A word on this clone: What it recognizes is unknown.

The donors were adults (healthy and HIV-negative) with no recent acute infections or vaccinations. The sequencing input was memory CD4+ T cells from PBMCs. Subset in this sample: CD45RA-negative fraction. This receptor was taken from a man aged 18 to 30 in good health. Some clones in this sample may be carry-over from other donors' samples. This chain joins TRBV10-3 and TRBJ2-5; 11 bases align to TRBD2. CDR3 nucleotides: TGTGCCATCAGTGAGTCGTTGGGACTAGCGGCCCAAGAGACCCAGTACTTC. Protein sequence: CAISESLGLAAQETQYF.